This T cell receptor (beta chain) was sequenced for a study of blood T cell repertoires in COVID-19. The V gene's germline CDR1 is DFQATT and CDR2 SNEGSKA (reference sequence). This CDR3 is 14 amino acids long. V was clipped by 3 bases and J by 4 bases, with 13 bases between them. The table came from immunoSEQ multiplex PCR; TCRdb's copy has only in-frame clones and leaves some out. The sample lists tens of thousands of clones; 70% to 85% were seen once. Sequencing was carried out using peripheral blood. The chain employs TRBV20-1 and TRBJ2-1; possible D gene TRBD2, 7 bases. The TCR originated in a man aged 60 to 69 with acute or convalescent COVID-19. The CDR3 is CSASVGGRYNEQFF. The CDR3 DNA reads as TGCAGTGCTAGTGTGGGGGGGCGGTACAATGAGCAGTTCTTC.